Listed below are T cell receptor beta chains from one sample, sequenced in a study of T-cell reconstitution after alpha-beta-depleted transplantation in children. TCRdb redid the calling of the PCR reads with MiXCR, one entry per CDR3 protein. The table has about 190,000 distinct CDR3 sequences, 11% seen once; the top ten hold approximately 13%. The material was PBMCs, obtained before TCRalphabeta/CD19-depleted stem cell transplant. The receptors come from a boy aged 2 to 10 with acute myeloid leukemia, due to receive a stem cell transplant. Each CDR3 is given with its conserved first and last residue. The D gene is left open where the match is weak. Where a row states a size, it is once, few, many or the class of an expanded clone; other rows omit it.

TGTGCCAGCAGCTTAGTTGGAGGGGGAATGGGAACTGAAGCTTTCTTT,CASSLVGGGMGTEAFF,TRBJ1-1,-,TRBV7-2,many
TGTGCCAGCAGCACCCGGACAGGTAGGACTGAAGCTTTCTTT,CASSTRTGRTEAFF,TRBJ1-1,TRBD1,TRBV3-1,many
TGTGCCAGCAAGACCCGAGCGGAGTACCAAGAGACCCAGTACTTC,CASKTRAEYQETQYF,TRBJ2-5,-,TRBV19,-
TGTGCCAGCAGCCAAGATCCGAACGAAGGACCCCTCCACTTT,CASSQDPNEGPLHF,TRBJ1-6,-,TRBV3-1,many
TGCGCCAGCAGCTCAGCAGGGACAGGGGACTATGGCTACACCTTC,CASSSAGTGDYGYTF,TRBJ1-2,TRBD1,TRBV5-1,many
TGCAGTGCTAGAGTCCTCGGGAGGGCCTACAATGAGCAGTTCTTC,CSARVLGRAYNEQFF,TRBJ2-1,TRBD2,TRBV20-1,many
TGCAGTGCTCCCGGCGGGAGGTTGTGGCAAGAGACCCAGTACTTC,CSAPGGRLWQETQYF,TRBJ2-5,TRBD2,TRBV20-1,many
TGCGCCAGCAGCTTTATCCCAGCCCCGACATCCTCGTCCCTCCACTTT,CASSFIPAPTSSSLHF,TRBJ1-6,-,TRBV5-1,many
TGTGCCAGCAGCTGGGCCGGAAGTACTAAGCAAGAGACCCAGTACTTC,CASSWAGSTKQETQYF,TRBJ2-5,-,TRBV5-5,many
TGTGCCAGCAGCCTTTTCCGGGGCGACACCGGGGAGCTGTTTTTT,CASSLFRGDTGELFF,TRBJ2-2,-,TRBV7-9,many
TGCGCCAGCAGCAGGACAGGGCCGAACGCTAATTCACCCCTCCACTTT,CASSRTGPNANSPLHF,TRBJ1-6,TRBD1,TRBV5-1,few
TGTGCCAGCAGTCCGGGACTAGCGGTAGAGACCCAGTACTTC,CASSPGLAVETQYF,TRBJ2-5,TRBD2,TRBV12-3/TRBV12-4,many
TGTGCCAGCAGCAGTTTAGAGGGGGCTCAAGGCTACACCTTC,CASSSLEGAQGYTF,TRBJ1-2,TRBD1,TRBV27,many
TGCAGTGCTAGAGATCCCGGGGACACTGAAGCTTTCTTT,CSARDPGDTEAFF,TRBJ1-1,-,TRBV20-1,many
TGCGCCAGCAGCACGCTACGGACGATCTCCCGGTCCCCAAATGAGGGCTCGAATGAGCAGTTCTTC,CASSTLRTISRSPNEGSNEQFF,TRBJ2-1,-,TRBV5-1,many
TGTGCCAGTCGGGCGTCTACCAGCTCTGGGGCCAACGTCCTGACTTTC,CASRASTSSGANVLTF,TRBJ2-6,-,TRBV27,many